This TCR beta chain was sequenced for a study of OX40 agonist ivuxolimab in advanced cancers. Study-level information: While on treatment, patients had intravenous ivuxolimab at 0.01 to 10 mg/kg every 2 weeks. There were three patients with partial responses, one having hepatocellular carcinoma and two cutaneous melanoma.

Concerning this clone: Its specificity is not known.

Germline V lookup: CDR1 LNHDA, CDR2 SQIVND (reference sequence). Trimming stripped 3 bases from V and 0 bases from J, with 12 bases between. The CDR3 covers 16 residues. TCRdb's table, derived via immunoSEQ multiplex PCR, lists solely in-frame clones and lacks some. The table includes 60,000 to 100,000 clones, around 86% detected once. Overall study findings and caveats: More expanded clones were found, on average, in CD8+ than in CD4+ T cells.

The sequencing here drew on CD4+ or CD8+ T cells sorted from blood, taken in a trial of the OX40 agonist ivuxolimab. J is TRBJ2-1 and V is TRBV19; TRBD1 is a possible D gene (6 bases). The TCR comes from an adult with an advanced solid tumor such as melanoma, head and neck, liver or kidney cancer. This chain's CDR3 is CASSIRQASSYNEQFF. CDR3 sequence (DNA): TGTGCCAGTAGTATCCGACAGGCGAGCTCCTACAATGAGCAGTTCTTC.